This entry lists 11 T cell receptor beta chains sequenced from one sample in a study of TIL therapy for anti-PD-1-resistant metastatic lung cancer. The immunoSEQ assay was v3. Sequenced by immunoSEQ multiplex PCR; TCRdb stores in-frame clones only, minus some. The table includes some 90,000 clones, roughly two thirds detected once. Time point defined: pre-treatment sample, taken before nivolumab and TIL therapy. Pleural nodules or supraclavicular lymph nodes made up most of the excised metastases sampled. Source: tumor tissue, taken at baseline. Receptors originate from a person between 25 and 79 years old with non-small cell lung cancer.

V and J are TRBV13 and TRBJ2-6, with 9 bases identical to TRBD1. The length of the CDR3 is 16 residues. V shed 6 bases, J shed 3 bases, and the junction held 6 bases outside the gene matches. Germline lookup yields CDR1 PRHDT and CDR2 FYEKMQ (reference sequence). The CDR3 region is CASSSTGGGGANVLTF. In DNA, the CDR3 is TGTGCCAGCAGTAGTACAGGGGGCGGTGGGGCCAACGTCCTGACTTTC.

V usage is TRBV2 and J usage is TRBJ2-3; 12 positions agree with TRBD1. There are 16 residues in the CDR3. Trimming at V came to 0 bases and at J to 5 bases, leaving 3 bases not matched to a gene. Germline V gene data show CDR1 as SNHLY and CDR2 as FYNNEI. For the CDR3, the DNA is TGTGCCAGCAGTGAAGCGGGGACAGGGGGCATAGATACGCAGTATTTT. It is translated as CASSEAGTGGIDTQYF.

The chain employs TRBV24-1 and TRBJ1-4; a weak D match, TRBD1 (5 bases). V was cut by 2 bases and J by 7 bases, with 10 bases left in between. This CDR3 has 14 residues. Germline V gives CDR1 KGHDR, CDR2 SFDVKD. The CDR3 here is CATSDWGDAEKLFF. DNA for the CDR3: TGTGCCACCAGTGATTGGGGGGACGCTGAAAAACTGTTTTTT.

This clone was observed once. The chain has TRBV19 and TRBJ2-3; TRBD2 agrees at 10 bases. The CDR3 has 14 amino acids. Germline V gives CDR1 LNHDA, CDR2 SQIVND (reference sequence). Losses at the gene ends were 6 bases for V and 1 base for J; bases not matched to a gene: 1. CDR3 nucleotide sequence: TGTGCCAGTAGCCTAGCGGGGGGCACAGATACGCAGTATTTT. This sequence encodes CASSLAGGTDTQYF.

The chain combines TRBV6-6 with TRBJ2-1; 8 bases are shared with TRBD1. Per germline, CDR1 MNHNY and CDR2 SVGAGI (reference sequence). The CDR3 sequence is 15 residues long. Trimming cost V 8 bases and J 0 bases; bases outside gene matches: 6. Written as DNA, the CDR3 is TGTGCCAGCTTGGGACAGGTTAGCTCCTACAATGAGCAGTTCTTC. This gives the protein CASLGQVSSYNEQFF.

This clone was seen a few times. The chain has TRBV6-1 and TRBJ1-4; D ambiguous. The CDR3 loop spans 12 amino acids. In germline, CDR1 is MNHNS, CDR2 SASEGT. The ends were cut back, 0 bases at V and 10 bases at J, with 6 bases in the middle. The CDR3 bases are TGTGCCAGCAGTGAAGCGGACCCAAAACTGTTTTTT. Translation gives CASSEADPKLFF.

The rearrangement joins TRBV24-1 to TRBJ2-5; D uncertain. CDR3 size: 14 residues. Deletions cut 1 base from V and 5 bases from J, with 10 bases between. Germline loops: CDR1 KGHDR, CDR2 SFDVKD. CDR3 amino acids: CATSDFSRPETQYF. The DNA for the CDR3 is TGTGCCACCAGTGATTTTTCGCGCCCGGAGACCCAGTACTTC.

The chain has TRBV19 and TRBJ1-4; D uncertain. The V and J ends lost 3 bases and 2 bases respectively, with 7 bases between them. The germline CDR1 and CDR2 sequences are LNHDA and SQIVND (reference sequence). The CDR3 extends over 14 amino acids. Here the CDR3 DNA reads TGTGCCAGTAGTATGTACGGCACTAATGAAAAACTGTTTTTT. Translation: CASSMYGTNEKLFF.

V gene TRBV2 combines with J gene TRBJ2-1; tentative D call: TRBD1 (6 bases). The CDR3 has 14 residues. The V gene's germline CDR1 is SNHLY and CDR2 FYNNEI. Trimming removed 6 bases at V and 9 bases at J, with 18 bases between. The CDR3 loop is CASRGQGVSGEQFF. CDR3 nucleotides: TGTGCCAGCAGGGGACAAGGAGTGTCAGGTGAGCAGTTCTTC.

This clone was found a few times. The chain couples TRBV5-1 to TRBJ1-1; D unresolved. The CDR3 contains 15 residues. Germline V lookup: CDR1 SGHRS, CDR2 YFSETQ. Trimming removed 4 bases from V and 0 bases from J, with 13 bases in between. The CDR3 protein is CASSPQVHMNTEAFF. The CDR3 bases are TGCGCCAGCAGCCCTCAGGTGCACATGAACACTGAAGCTTTCTTT.

This chain joins TRBV28 and TRBJ2-7; 11 nucleotides agree with TRBD2. Trimming at V came to 6 bases and at J to 3 bases, leaving 7 bases not matched to a gene. CDR1 and CDR2 (germline): MDHEN, SYDVKM. The CDR3 totals 15 residues. DNA of the CDR3: TGTGCCAGCAGCATCGGGACTAGCGGATACTACGAGCAGTACTTC. Amino acids: CASSIGTSGYYEQYF.